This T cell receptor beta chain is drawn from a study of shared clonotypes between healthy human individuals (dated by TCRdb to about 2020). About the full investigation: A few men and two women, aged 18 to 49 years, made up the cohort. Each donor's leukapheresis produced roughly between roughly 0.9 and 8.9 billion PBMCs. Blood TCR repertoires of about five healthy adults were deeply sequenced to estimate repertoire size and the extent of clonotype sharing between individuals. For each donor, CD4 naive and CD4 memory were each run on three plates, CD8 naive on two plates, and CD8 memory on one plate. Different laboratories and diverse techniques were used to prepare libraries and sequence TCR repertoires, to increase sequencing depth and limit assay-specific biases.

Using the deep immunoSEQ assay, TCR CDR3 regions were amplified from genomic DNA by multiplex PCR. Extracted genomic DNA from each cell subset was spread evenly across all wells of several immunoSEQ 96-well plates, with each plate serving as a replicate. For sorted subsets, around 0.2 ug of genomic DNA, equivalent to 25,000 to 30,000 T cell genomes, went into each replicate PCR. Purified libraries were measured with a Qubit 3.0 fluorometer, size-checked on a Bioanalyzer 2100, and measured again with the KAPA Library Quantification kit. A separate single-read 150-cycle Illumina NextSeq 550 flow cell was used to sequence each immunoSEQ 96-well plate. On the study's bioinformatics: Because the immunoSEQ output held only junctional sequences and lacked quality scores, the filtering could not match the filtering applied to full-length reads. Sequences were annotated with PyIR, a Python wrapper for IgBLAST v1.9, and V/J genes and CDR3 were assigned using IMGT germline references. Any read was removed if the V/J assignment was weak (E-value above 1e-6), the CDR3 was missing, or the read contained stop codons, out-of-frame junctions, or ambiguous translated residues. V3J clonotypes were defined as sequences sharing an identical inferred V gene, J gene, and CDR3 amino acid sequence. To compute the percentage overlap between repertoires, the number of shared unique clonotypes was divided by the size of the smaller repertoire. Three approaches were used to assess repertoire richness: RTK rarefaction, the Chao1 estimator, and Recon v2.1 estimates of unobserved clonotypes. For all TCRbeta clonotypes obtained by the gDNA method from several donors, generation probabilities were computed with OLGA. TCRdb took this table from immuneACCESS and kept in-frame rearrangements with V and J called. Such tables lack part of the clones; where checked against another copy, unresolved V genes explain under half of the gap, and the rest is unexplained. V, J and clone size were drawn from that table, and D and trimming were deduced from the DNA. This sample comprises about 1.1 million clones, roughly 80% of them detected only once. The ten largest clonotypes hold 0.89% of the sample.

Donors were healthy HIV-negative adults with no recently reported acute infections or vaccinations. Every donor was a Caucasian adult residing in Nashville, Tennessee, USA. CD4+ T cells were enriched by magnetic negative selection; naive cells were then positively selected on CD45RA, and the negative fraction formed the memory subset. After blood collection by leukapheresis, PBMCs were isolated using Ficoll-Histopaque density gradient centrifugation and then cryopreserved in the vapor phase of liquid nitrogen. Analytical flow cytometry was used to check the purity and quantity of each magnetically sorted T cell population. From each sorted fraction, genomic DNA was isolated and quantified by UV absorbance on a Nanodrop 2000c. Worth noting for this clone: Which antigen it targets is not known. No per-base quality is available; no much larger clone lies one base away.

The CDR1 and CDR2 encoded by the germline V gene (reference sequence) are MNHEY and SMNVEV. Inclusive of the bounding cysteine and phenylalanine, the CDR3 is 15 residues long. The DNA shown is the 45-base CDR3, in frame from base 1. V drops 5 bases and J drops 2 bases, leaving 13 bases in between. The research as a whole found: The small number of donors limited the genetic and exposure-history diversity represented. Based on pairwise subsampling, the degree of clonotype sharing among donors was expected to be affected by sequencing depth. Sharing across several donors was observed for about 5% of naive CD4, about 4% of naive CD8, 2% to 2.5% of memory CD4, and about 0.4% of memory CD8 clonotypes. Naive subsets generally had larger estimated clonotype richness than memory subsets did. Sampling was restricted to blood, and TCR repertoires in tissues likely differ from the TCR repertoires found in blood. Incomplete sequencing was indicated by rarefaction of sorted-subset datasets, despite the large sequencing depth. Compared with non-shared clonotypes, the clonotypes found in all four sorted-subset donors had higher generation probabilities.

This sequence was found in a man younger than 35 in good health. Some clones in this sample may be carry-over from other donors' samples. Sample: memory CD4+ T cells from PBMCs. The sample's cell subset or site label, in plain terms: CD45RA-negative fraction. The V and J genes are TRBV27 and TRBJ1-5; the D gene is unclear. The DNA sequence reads TGTGCCAGCAGTCGGCAGGTTACGGGCAATCAGCCCCAGCATTTT. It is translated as CASSRQVTGNQPQHF.